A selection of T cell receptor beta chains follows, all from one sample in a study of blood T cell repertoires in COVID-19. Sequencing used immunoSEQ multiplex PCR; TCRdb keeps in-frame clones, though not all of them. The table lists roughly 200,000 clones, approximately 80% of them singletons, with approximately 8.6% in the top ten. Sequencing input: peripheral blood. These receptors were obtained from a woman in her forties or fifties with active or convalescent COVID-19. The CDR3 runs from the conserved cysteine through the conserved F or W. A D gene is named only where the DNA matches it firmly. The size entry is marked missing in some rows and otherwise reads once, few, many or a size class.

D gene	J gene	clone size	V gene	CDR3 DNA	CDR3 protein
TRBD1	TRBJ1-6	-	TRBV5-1	TGCGCCAGCAGTTCCGGGACAGGGGACTCTCATTTCCACTTT	CASSSGTGDSHFHF
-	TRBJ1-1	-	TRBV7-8	TGTGCCAGCAGCTTAGAGGTCAGACTTCAAAACACTGAAGCTTTCTTT	CASSLEVRLQNTEAFF
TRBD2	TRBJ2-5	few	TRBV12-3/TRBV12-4	TGTGCCAGCAGTCCCGGGAGGGTTGGGACCCAGTACTTC	CASSPGRVGTQYF
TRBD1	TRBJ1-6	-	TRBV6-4	TGTGCCAGCAGCTTGACAGGGGATGCCTATAATTCACCCCTCCACTTT	CASSLTGDAYNSPLHF
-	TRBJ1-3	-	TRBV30	TGTGCCTGGAGTCCCCGGTATCTAGCGGGTGGAAACACCATATATTTT	CAWSPRYLAGGNTIYF
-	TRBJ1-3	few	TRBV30	TGTGCCTGGAGTGAAGTGCGAGGAAACACCATATATTTT	CAWSEVRGNTIYF
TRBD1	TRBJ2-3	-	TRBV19	TGTGCCAGTACACCACGGACAGGGGGCATTGGAGATACGCAGTATTTT	CASTPRTGGIGDTQYF
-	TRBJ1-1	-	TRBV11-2	TGTGCCAGCAGCTTTGGTGGGCACACTGAAGCTTTCTTT	CASSFGGHTEAFF
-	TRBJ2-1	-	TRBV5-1	TGCGCCAGCAGCCCAGACTACGGTGAGCAGTTCTTC	CASSPDYGEQFF
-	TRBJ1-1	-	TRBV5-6	TGTGCCAGCAGGGCAGGGATGAACACTGAAGCTTTCTTT	CASRAGMNTEAFF
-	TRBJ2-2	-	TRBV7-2	TGTGCCTGCCGCGGGACTTTAACCGGGGAGCTGTTTTTT	CACRGTLTGELFF
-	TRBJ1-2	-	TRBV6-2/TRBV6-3	TGTGCCAGCAGCCCCGGAGGATATGGGGGGGATAACTATGGCTACACCTTC	CASSPGGYGGDNYGYTF
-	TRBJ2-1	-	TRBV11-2	TGTGCCAGCAGCTTGGCTATAAGACAGAACAATGAGCAGTTCTTC	CASSLAIRQNNEQFF
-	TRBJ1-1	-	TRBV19	TGTGCCAGTAGATTACAGGGAGGGGACCTGAACACTGAAGCTTTCTTT	CASRLQGGDLNTEAFF
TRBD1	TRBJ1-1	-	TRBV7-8	TGTGCCAGCAGCTTAGTGGGCAGGGGGCGAGGCACTGAAGCTTTCTTT	CASSLVGRGRGTEAFF
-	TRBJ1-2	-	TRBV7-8	TGTGCCAGCAGCCGCAGTACTAACTATGGCTACACCTTC	CASSRSTNYGYTF
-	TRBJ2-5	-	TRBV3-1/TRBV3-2	TGTGCCAGCAGCCTAGTACCAGAGACCCAGTACTTC	CASSLVPETQYF
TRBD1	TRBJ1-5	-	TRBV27	TGTGCGAGCGGGAAGGGGGCGGATCAGCCCCAGCATTTT	CASGKGADQPQHF
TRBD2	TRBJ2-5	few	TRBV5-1	TGCGCCAGCAGCTTGGAAGCGGGAGGTGAAGAGACCCAGTACTTC	CASSLEAGGEETQYF
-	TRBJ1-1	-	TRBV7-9	TGTGCCAGCAGCTTAGGGGAGGCATTTCAAGCTTTCTTT	CASSLGEAFQAFF
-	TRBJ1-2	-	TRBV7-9	TGTGCCAGCAGCTTGCAGGGTTCTCCCTTCTATGGCTACACCTTC	CASSLQGSPFYGYTF
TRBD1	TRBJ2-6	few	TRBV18	TGTGCCAGCTCACGGGACAGGGCTGTCCTGACTTTC	CASSRDRAVLTF
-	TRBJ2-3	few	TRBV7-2	TGTGCCAGCAGCCCTAGTGCCGCAGATACGCAGTATTTT	CASSPSAADTQYF
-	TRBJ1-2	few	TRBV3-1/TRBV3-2	TGTGCCAGCAGCCAAGATGGGCCGGGAAACTATGGCTACACCTTC	CASSQDGPGNYGYTF
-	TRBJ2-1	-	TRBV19	TGTGCCAGTAGTACTCCCCGGCCCATGGGGCACAATGAGCAGTTCTTC	CASSTPRPMGHNEQFF